This TCR beta chain was recovered during a study of T cells expressing NK-cell markers. Researchers built TCR beta cDNA using 5'RACE template switching with UMIs. TCRdb re-called the 5' RACE reads and shows each CDR3 protein once, DNA omitted. This repertoire comprises over 200,000 distinct CDR3 sequences; its ten largest clones make up about 0.4%. From germline, CDR1 is SEHNR and CDR2 FQNEAQ (reference sequence). This CDR3 has 15 amino acids. Study-level results: Dominant NKG2C+ clonotypes made up about 1.0-7.5% of CD8+ T cells in six donors.

As regards this clonotype: The antigen is unknown.

The material sequenced was blood T cells: a sorted CD56 or NKG2C T cell subset, CD4+ or CD8+ T cells, or bulk PBMC T cells (not recorded which). The clonotype comes from a young man in good health. V usage is TRBV7-9 and J usage is TRBJ2-3; TCRdb selects TRBD1, and the lack of DNA leaves this call unchecked. This CDR3 is CASSDTGGSADTQYF.